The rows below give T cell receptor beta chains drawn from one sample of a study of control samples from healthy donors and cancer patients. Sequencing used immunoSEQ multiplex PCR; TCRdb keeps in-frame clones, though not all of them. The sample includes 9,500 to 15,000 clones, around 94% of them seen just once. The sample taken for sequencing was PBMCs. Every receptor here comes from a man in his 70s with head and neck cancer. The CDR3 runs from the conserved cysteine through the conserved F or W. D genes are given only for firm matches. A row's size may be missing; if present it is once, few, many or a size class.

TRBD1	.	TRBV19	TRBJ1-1	TGTGCCAGTAGTAAGACAGGGGGTGAAGCTTTCTTT	CASSKTGGEAFF
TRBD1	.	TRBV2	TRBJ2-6	TGTGCCAGCAGTGGACAGGGACGCTCTGGGGCCAACGTCCTGACTTTC	CASSGQGRSGANVLTF
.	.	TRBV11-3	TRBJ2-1	TGTGCCAGCAGCCGAGGGGGGGCCACCCTGGGGGATGAGCAGTTCTTC	CASSRGGATLGDEQFF
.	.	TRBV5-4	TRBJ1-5	TGTGCCAGCAGCTTGGGGGGGACGGGTGGCAATCAGCCCCAGCATTTT	CASSLGGTGGNQPQHF
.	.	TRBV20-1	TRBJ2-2	TGCAGTGCTAGTGGGACAAAGAACACCGGGGAGCTGTTTTTT	CSASGTKNTGELFF
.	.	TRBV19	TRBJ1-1	TGTGCCAGCTGCAGTGATATGAACACTGAAGCTTTCTTT	CASCSDMNTEAFF
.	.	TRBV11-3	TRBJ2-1	TGTGCCAGCAGCTCCCTTGTGAACAATGAGCAGTTCTTC	CASSSLVNNEQFF
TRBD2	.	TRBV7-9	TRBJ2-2	TGTGCCAGCAGCTTAGTCCGGCGGGGGTGGTCCGGGGAGCTGTTTTTT	CASSLVRRGWSGELFF
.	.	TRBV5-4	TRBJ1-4	TGTGCCAGCAGCTTCGGAGGAGAGAGGAATGAAAAACTGTTTTTT	CASSFGGERNEKLFF
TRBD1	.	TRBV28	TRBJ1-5	TGTGCCAGCAGTTTGTGGACAGGGGGCACTCAGCCCCAGCATTTT	CASSLWTGGTQPQHF
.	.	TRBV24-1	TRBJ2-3	TGTGCCAGCAGCAGCACCGACGGCACAGATACGCAGTATTTT	CASSSTDGTDTQYF
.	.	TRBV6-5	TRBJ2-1	TGTGCCGCGGGCTACAATGAGCAGTTCTTC	CAAGYNEQFF
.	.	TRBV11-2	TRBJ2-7	TGTGCCAGCAGCCCACGGACCGTGAACGGCGAGCAGTACTTC	CASSPRTVNGEQYF
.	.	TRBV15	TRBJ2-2	TGTGCCACCAGCAGAGGGGGAGGAGGGGCCGTCACCGGGGAGCTGTTTTTT	CATSRGGGGAVTGELFF
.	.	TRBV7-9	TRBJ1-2	TGTGCCAGCAGCTTACTGGCCGGAATGAACTATGGCTACACCTTC	CASSLLAGMNYGYTF
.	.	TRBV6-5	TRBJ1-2	TGTGCCAGCACCGAACAGGGAAATGGCTACACCTTC	CASTEQGNGYTF
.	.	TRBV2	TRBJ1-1	TGTGCCAGCAGGCGGCGGGCAGGGCTGAACACTGAAGCTTTCTTT	CASRRRAGLNTEAFF
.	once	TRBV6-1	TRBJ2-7	TGTGCCAGCAGTGAAGGATTGGGGGCGCCGCCCTACGAGCAGTACTTC	CASSEGLGAPPYEQYF
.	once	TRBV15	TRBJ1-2	TGTGCCACCAGCAGAGAAAGCGGGGCCCTAAACTATGGCTACACCTTC	CATSRESGALNYGYTF
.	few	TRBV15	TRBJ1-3	TGTGCCACCAGCAGAGAGGGACGTCTCTCGGGACACAGGATCGGAAACACCATATATTTT	CATSREGRLSGHRIGNTIYF
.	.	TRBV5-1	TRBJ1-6	TGCGCCAGCAGCTCTCAGGGGTTGGATTCACCCCTCCACTTT	CASSSQGLDSPLHF
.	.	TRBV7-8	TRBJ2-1	TGTGCCAGCAGCCCCTCGTGGGGAGTTGCAAATGAGCAGTTCTTC	CASSPSWGVANEQFF
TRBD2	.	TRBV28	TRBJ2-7	TGTGCCAGCTTCCCGGCGGGAGTTTCCTACGAGCAGTACTTC	CASFPAGVSYEQYF
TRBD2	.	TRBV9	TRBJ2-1	TGTGCCAGCAGCCCGCGGACTAGCGGTTTCGGGAGCTCCTACAATGAGCAGTTCTTC	CASSPRTSGFGSSYNEQFF
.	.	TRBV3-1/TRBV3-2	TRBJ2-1	TGTGCCAGCAGAGAGGGAGATAATGAGCAGTTCTTC	CASREGDNEQFF
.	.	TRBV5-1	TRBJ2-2	TGCGCCAGCAGCTTGGACAGGGTACCCCGGGAGCTGTTTTTT	CASSLDRVPRELFF
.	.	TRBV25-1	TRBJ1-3	TGTGCCAGCAGTGAAAGGGCAGGAAAAAACACCATATATTTT	CASSERAGKNTIYF
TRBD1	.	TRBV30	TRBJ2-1	TGTGCCTGGGGAGGACAGGGGGCCTACAATGAGCAGTTCTTC	CAWGGQGAYNEQFF
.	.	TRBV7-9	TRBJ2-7	TGTGCCAGCAGCCAAGGCAGTCGTTTTCAGTACTTC	CASSQGSRFQYF
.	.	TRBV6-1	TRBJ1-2	TGTGCCAGCAGTGAAGGATCAGGGTATTTCTATGGCTACACCTTC	CASSEGSGYFYGYTF
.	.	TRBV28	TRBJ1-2	TGTGCCAGCCAACAGGGTGGAAACTATGGCTACACCTTC	CASQQGGNYGYTF
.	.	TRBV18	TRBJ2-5	TGTGCCAGCTCATCGGACGGGCAAGAGACCCAGTACTTC	CASSSDGQETQYF
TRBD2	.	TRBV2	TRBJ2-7	TGTGCCAGCAGGAACAGCGGGAGCTCCTACGAGCAGTACTTC	CASRNSGSSYEQYF
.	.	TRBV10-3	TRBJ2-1	TGTGCCATCAGCCCTCGGGATGAGCAGTTCTTC	CAISPRDEQFF
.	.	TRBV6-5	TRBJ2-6	TGTGCCAGCAGTCCCGGGGGGACACGGGCCAACGTCCTGACTTTC	CASSPGGTRANVLTF
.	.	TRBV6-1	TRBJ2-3	TGTGCCAGCAGTGAAGTAGGCCCCGGCACAGATACGCAGTATTTT	CASSEVGPGTDTQYF
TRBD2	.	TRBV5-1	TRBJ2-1	TGCGCCAGCAGCTTGCCCCGCCTAGCGGGGAGCTCCTACAATGAGCAGTTCTTC	CASSLPRLAGSSYNEQFF
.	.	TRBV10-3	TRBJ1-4	TGTGCCATCAGTGAAGGTGCTGGGGGTAGAGAAAAACTGTTTTTT	CAISEGAGGREKLFF
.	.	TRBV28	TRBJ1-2	TGTGCCAGCAGCCCACCCGGGACTAAGGGCTACACCTTC	CASSPPGTKGYTF
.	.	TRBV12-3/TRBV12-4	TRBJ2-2	TGTGCCAGCAGCGGACAGTTGACCGGGGAGCTGTTTTTT	CASSGQLTGELFF
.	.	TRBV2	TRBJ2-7	TGTGCCAGCAGTGAGCAGGTGTTCTCCTACGAGCAGTACTTC	CASSEQVFSYEQYF